This T cell receptor (beta chain) was sequenced during a study of Ad26.COV2.S vaccination and SARS-CoV-2 variants. Across the whole study: Participants got Ad26.COV2.S intramuscularly, once or twice 56 days apart. Findings of the study overall: The TCR-based breadth and depth measures might underestimate overall T cell responses. Recipients of either vaccine or placebo displayed similar breadth of non-spike TCRs.

As for this clone: Its cognate antigen is unknown.

As for treatment: some 19 received Ad26.COV2.S at low or high dose, single or two shots; 5 received placebo; per-sample allocation not given. Material that was analyzed had been drawn on day 63 after the first vaccine or placebo injection. Within Boston, the person who donated was an adult of 18-55 years. Sequencing used immunoSEQ multiplex PCR; TCRdb keeps in-frame clones, though not all of them. Of roughly 700,000 clones listed, roughly 90% are singletons. This CDR3 is built from 16 residues. V is TRBV21-1 and J is TRBJ1-2. TRBV21-1 is a pseudogene locus. The starting material was peripheral blood, obtained in a trial of Ad26.COV2.S vaccine versus placebo. This clonotype originated in a person between 18 and 60 years old who received the Ad26.COV2.S COVID-19 vaccine or a placebo. The CDR3 coding sequence is TGTGCCAGCAGCGAAAGGGGGGGATCCTTTGGCTATGGCTACACCTTC. Protein: CASSERGGSFGYGYTF.